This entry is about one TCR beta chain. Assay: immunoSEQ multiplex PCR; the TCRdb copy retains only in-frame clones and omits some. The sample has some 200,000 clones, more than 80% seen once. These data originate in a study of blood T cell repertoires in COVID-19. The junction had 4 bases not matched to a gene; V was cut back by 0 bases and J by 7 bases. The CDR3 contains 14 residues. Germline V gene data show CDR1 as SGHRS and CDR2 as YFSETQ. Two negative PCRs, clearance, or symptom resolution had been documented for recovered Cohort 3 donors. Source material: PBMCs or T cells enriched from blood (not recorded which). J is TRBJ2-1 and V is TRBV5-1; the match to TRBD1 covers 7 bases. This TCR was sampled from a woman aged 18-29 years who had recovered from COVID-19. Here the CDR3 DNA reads TGCGCCAGCAGCTTGGTAGGGGGCGGAAATGAGCAGTTCTTC. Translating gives CASSLVGGGNEQFF.